This T cell receptor beta chain was identified during a study of T-cell reconstitution after alpha-beta-depleted transplantation in children. Study-wide results and limits: T cells produced anew were the main source of T-cell counts and diversity one year after transplant.

Points on this clonotype: Its antigen is still unknown. A junction boundary mismatches the germline segment, possibly from a read error.

Unique molecular identifiers featured in how the TCRbeta library was prepared. In TCRdb, the PCR reads were re-called with MiXCR into one record per CDR3 protein. The sample carries approximately 1,000,000 distinct CDR3 sequences, around 30% recorded once. The germline V gene has CDR1 MNHNS and CDR2 SASEGT. This CDR3 contains 14 residues. Sequenced here: PBMCs, mostly from graft donor cells, sampled 360 days after TCRalphabeta/CD19-depleted stem cell transplant. The gene calls are TRBV6-1 and TRBJ2-1, with 10 positions matching TRBD2. The clonotype was recovered from a boy younger than two who had a stem cell transplant for SCID, so the T cells may come from the graft donor. The CDR3 bases are TGTGCCAGCATTGAAGCGGGGGGGCCGAATGAGCAGTTCTTC. This sequence encodes CASIEAGGPNEQFF.